Following are 31 T cell receptor beta chains from one sample sequenced in a study of T cell responses to AZD1222 COVID-19 vaccine. Clones were sequenced by immunoSEQ multiplex PCR, and TCRdb holds only the in-frame ones, with some missing. The repertoire holds about 130,000 clones, about 91% seen once, with over 2.5% in the top ten. The sample here was peripheral blood, taken on day 0 of AZD1222 vaccination. The receptor set was obtained from an adult in good health.

This CDR3 reads CASSLNTDTQYF. In DNA form, the CDR3 reads TGCGCCAGCAGCTTAAACACAGATACGCAGTATTTT. This chain uses TRBV5-1 with TRBJ2-3, with D unclear. CDR3 size: 12 residues. The V end was cut by 2 bases, the J end by 2 bases, with 3 bases between. Germline V CDR1 and CDR2: SGHRS, YFSETQ.

This rearrangement joins TRBV5-1 to TRBJ2-1, with 7 positions matching TRBD2. The CDR3 runs to 14 residues. Per germline, CDR1 SGHRS and CDR2 YFSETQ. The V gene end was trimmed by 5 bases and the J gene end by 5 bases; junction bases not matched to a gene: 7. CDR3: CASSLASGDNEQFF. The DNA of the CDR3 is TGCGCCAGCAGTCTTGCTAGCGGAGACAATGAGCAGTTCTTC.

The rearrangement joins TRBV21-1 to TRBJ1-5. TRBV21-1 is a pseudogene. There are 13 residues in the CDR3. The CDR3 sequence is CASFFGGNQPQHF. The CDR3 DNA reads TGTGCCAGCTTTTTCGGAGGCAATCAGCCCCAGCATTTT.

V and J are TRBV11-1 and TRBJ1-2; 9 bases map to TRBD1. The CDR3 has 14 residues. In germline, CDR1 is SGHAT, CDR2 FQDESV (reference sequence). The V segment lost 5 bases and the J segment 7 bases; nucleotides outside the gene matches: 8. The CDR3 sequence: CASSALQGAGGYTF. The CDR3, as DNA: TGTGCCAGCAGCGCACTACAGGGGGCAGGTGGCTACACCTTC.

The rearrangement joins TRBV5-1 to TRBJ2-5; 8 bases are shared with TRBD2. The V gene end was trimmed by 3 bases and the J gene end by 5 bases; junction bases not matched to a gene: 6. CDR1 SGHRS and CDR2 YFSETQ come from the germline V gene. The CDR3 has 14 residues. The CDR3 sequence is CASSSVREGETQYF. The CDR3 DNA sequence: TGCGCCAGCAGCTCTGTCCGGGAGGGGGAGACCCAGTACTTC.

The rearrangement joins TRBV18 to TRBJ2-5; D unresolved. The V gene's germline CDR1 is KGHSH and CDR2 LQKENI. V was pared by 3 bases and J by 4 bases, with 15 bases between. The CDR3 is 15 amino acids. CDR3 bases: TGTGCCAGCTCACCGCGGCAGACCGAAATAGAGACCCAGTACTTC. Amino acids: CASSPRQTEIETQYF.

The CDR3 DNA follows: TGCGCCAGCAGCCAAGATGGCACTGGGGCCAACGTCCTGACTTTC. This translates into CASSQDGTGANVLTF. V and J are TRBV4-3 and TRBJ2-6; D is uncertain. This CDR3 is 15 amino acids long. V was shortened by 0 bases and J by 2 bases, with 5 bases between the two germline ends. Germline CDR1 LGHNA, CDR2 YSLEER.

The chain employs TRBV15 and TRBJ1-5; tentatively, D is TRBD1 (6 bases). V was clipped by 1 base and J by 7 bases, with 14 bases between them. CDR3 length equals 15 residues. From germline, CDR1 is LNHNV and CDR2 YYDKDF (reference sequence). CDR3 coding DNA: TGTGCCACCAGCAGAGTATCAGGGGAGCGGCAGCCCCAGCATTTT. This gives the protein CATSRVSGERQPQHF.

This chain joins TRBV5-1 and TRBJ1-1, with D possibly being TRBD1 (5 bases). V was trimmed by 4 bases and J by 4 bases, leaving 17 bases between them. From germline, CDR1 is SGHRS and CDR2 YFSETQ. The CDR3 is 15 residues long. CDR3 amino acids: CASSARGGGTTEAFF. The CDR3 DNA is TGCGCCAGCAGCGCCCGAGGTGGGGGGACCACTGAAGCTTTCTTT.

The rearrangement links TRBV7-9 to TRBJ2-1, with 8 bases fitting TRBD2. Unmatched junction bases numbered 10, after V lost 7 bases and J lost 5 bases. This CDR3 is 15 amino acids long. Germline V gene data show CDR1 as SEHNR and CDR2 as FQNEAQ (reference sequence). CDR3 sequence reads: CASTLLAALNNEQFF. Written as DNA, the CDR3 is TGTGCCAGCACTCTACTAGCGGCGTTAAACAATGAGCAGTTCTTC. The full variable domain, completed using reference TRBV7-9 and TRBJ2-1, is DTGVSQNPRHKITKRGQNVTFRCDPISEHNRLYWYRQTLGQGPEFLTYFQNEAQLEKSRLLSDRFSAERPKGSFSTLEIQRTEQGDSAMYLCASTLLAALNNEQFFGPGTRLTVL.

V usage is TRBV5-6 and J usage is TRBJ1-4; D call uncertain. CDR1 and CDR2 (germline): SGHDT, YYEEEE. V lost 2 bases and J 4 bases, leaving 12 bases between the germline ends. The CDR3 extends over 15 amino acids. Here the CDR3 DNA reads TGTGCCAGCAGCTTCTTAGGCAACCGTAATGAAAAACTGTTTTTT. This sequence encodes CASSFLGNRNEKLFF.

The chain couples TRBV27 to TRBJ1-5, with D unresolved. In germline, CDR1 is MNHEY, CDR2 SMNVEV (reference sequence). The CDR3 contains 15 residues. V was trimmed by 6 bases and J by 2 bases, leaving 14 bases between them. Here the CDR3 DNA reads TGTGCCAGCAGGCCGACTGCTTGGGGCAATCAGCCCCAGCATTTT. As protein: CASRPTAWGNQPQHF.

The rearrangement uses TRBV6-1 and TRBJ2-7; no clear D. The germline V and J ends were trimmed by 3 bases and 2 bases, with 5 bases remaining between them. CDR3 length: 12 amino acids. The germline CDR1 and CDR2 sequences are MNHNS and SASEGT. CDR3: CASSEPPYEQYF. DNA for the CDR3: TGTGCCAGCAGTGAGCCGCCCTACGAGCAGTACTTC.

The chain combines TRBV2 with TRBJ2-7; possibly TRBD2 for D (5 bases). The CDR3 totals 13 residues. The V and J ends lost 7 bases and 3 bases respectively, with 13 bases between them. CDR1 SNHLY and CDR2 FYNNEI come from the germline V gene. DNA for the CDR3: TGTGCCAGCATGGGAGACTCTATCTACGAGCAGTACTTC. This gives the protein CASMGDSIYEQYF.

The chain uses TRBV20-1 and TRBJ2-7, with 8 bases lining up with TRBD2. The germline gives CDR1 DFQATT, CDR2 SNEGSKA (reference sequence). The ends lost 3 bases at V and 2 bases at J; junction bases unmatched: 6. The CDR3 runs to 14 residues. The CDR3 is CSASFSGTPYEQYF. Here the CDR3 DNA reads TGCAGTGCTAGTTTTAGCGGGACCCCCTACGAGCAGTACTTC.

The chain combines TRBV14 with TRBJ2-5; no firm D call. This CDR3 is 11 amino acids long. V dropped 4 bases and J dropped 1 base, with 1 base sitting between them. Germline assignment: CDR1 SGHDN and CDR2 FVKESK. The CDR3 nucleotides read TGTGCCAGCAGCCCCCAAGAGACCCAGTACTTC. It codes for CASSPQETQYF.

This chain joins TRBV28 and TRBJ1-1; D is unclear. V dropped 7 bases and J dropped 0 bases, with 12 bases sitting between them. From germline, CDR1 is MDHEN and CDR2 SYDVKM. There are 14 residues in the CDR3. The CDR3, as DNA: TGTGCCAGCATGGCTATAAACCTGAACACTGAAGCTTTCTTT. Amino acid sequence: CASMAINLNTEAFF.

This clone came up once. The chain employs TRBV20-1 and TRBJ1-5, with 11 bases aligning to TRBD1. Germline V gene data show CDR1 as DFQATT and CDR2 as SNEGSKA (reference sequence). The CDR3 is 13 residues long. Trimming removed 3 bases from V and 11 bases from J; junction bases left unmatched: 6. This chain's CDR3 is CSASGTGGKSQHF. The CDR3 region has the DNA TGCAGTGCTAGTGGGACAGGGGGTAAGTCCCAGCATTTT.

In this sample, this clone turned up once. The chain uses TRBV15 and TRBJ2-2; no definite D call. Germline CDR1 reads LNHNV; CDR2 reads YYDKDF (reference sequence). V was clipped by 8 bases and J by 0 bases, with 13 bases between them. The CDR3 consists of 15 residues. This chain's CDR3 is CATGKRLANTGELFF. CDR3 sequence (DNA): TGTGCCACCGGAAAAAGACTGGCGAACACCGGGGAGCTGTTTTTT.

The chain is built from TRBV2 and TRBJ1-2; possibly TRBD1 for D (6 bases). The CDR3 is 13 amino acids. V was cut by 5 bases and J by 3 bases, with 10 bases left in between. Germline V CDR1 and CDR2: SNHLY, FYNNEI. In DNA, the CDR3 is TGTGCCAGCAGTCAACAGGGTCACTATGGCTACACCTTC. Its translation is CASSQQGHYGYTF.

The J gene is TRBJ1-1, the V gene TRBV9; TRBD1 is a possible D gene (5 bases). The CDR3 is 16 residues long. Trimming removed 4 bases from V and 0 bases from J, with 16 bases in between. Germline-derived CDR1 and CDR2 are SGDLS and YYNGEE. CDR3 amino acids: CASSPRQTLLNTEAFF. The CDR3 DNA reads as TGTGCCAGCAGCCCCAGACAGACACTTCTGAACACTGAAGCTTTCTTT.

A single count supports this clone. This chain connects TRBV6-1 to TRBJ2-1; D is possibly TRBD1 (6 bases). The germline V and J ends were trimmed by 6 bases and 4 bases, with 13 bases remaining between them. Germline CDR1 reads MNHNS; CDR2 reads SASEGT. The CDR3 runs to 14 residues. The CDR3 spells CASRRTGNYNEQFF. The CDR3 coding sequence is TGTGCCAGCAGGAGAACAGGGAATTACAATGAGCAGTTCTTC.

This chain joins TRBV5-1 and TRBJ2-1; D might be TRBD1 or TRBD2, each matching 5 bases. Per the germline V gene, CDR1 is SGHRS and CDR2 is YFSETQ. The CDR3 has 15 residues. Trimming removed 4 bases at V and 5 bases at J, with 16 bases between. CDR3 DNA sequence: TGCGCCAGCAGCCGGGACCAAGCTCTGGACAATGAGCAGTTCTTC. Translation: CASSRDQALDNEQFF.

This chain links TRBV2 with TRBJ1-3, with 8 bases that match TRBD1. The CDR3 runs 15 residues. The V segment lost 6 bases and the J segment 2 bases; nucleotides outside the gene matches: 6. Germline V gene lookup returns CDR1 SNHLY and CDR2 FYNNEI. The DNA of the CDR3 is TGTGCCAGCAGAGAAAAGACAGGGGCTGGAAACACCATATATTTT. Amino acids: CASREKTGAGNTIYF.

The chain has TRBV20-1 and TRBJ2-3; TRBD2 aligns across 9 bases. CDR3 size: 11 residues. The trim removed 6 bases at V and 6 bases at J, leaving 1 base unmatched. Germline V gene data show CDR1 as DFQATT and CDR2 as SNEGSKA (reference sequence). CDR3 nucleotide sequence: TGCAGTGCCGCGGGGGGGGATACGCAGTATTTT. Amino acid sequence: CSAAGGDTQYF.

CDR3 residues: CASSPLAPTDTQYF. CDR3 coding DNA: TGTGCCAGCAGTCCGCTAGCGCCCACAGATACGCAGTATTTT. This rearrangement joins TRBV4-2 to TRBJ2-3; maybe TRBD2 (6 bases). The CDR3 is 14 amino acids. CDR1 and CDR2 (germline): LGHNA, YNFKEQ. The V and J ends lost 6 bases and 2 bases respectively, with 12 bases between them.

The chain links TRBV7-6 to TRBJ2-1, with D hard to call. This CDR3 contains 17 residues. CDR1 and CDR2 from the germline V gene are SGHVS and FNYEAQ. V lost 9 bases to trimming and J lost 4 bases, with 25 bases between them. The chain's CDR3 is CARAELEASNVYNEQFF. CDR3 in DNA: TGTGCCAGGGCCGAACTTGAAGCATCAAATGTTTACAATGAGCAGTTCTTC.

The chain carries TRBV5-1 and TRBJ2-5; D perhaps matches TRBD2 (5 bases). The CDR3 loop spans 13 amino acids. Germline assignment: CDR1 SGHRS and CDR2 YFSETQ. V was pared by 2 bases and J by 5 bases, with 10 bases between. For the CDR3, the DNA is TGCGCCAGCAGCTTCTCGTCGGGGGAGACCCAGTACTTC. Its protein is CASSFSSGETQYF.

The rearrangement joins TRBV13 to TRBJ2-7, with 8 bases matching TRBD1. Per the germline V gene, CDR1 is PRHDT and CDR2 is FYEKMQ (reference sequence). The V and J ends lost 7 bases and 3 bases, in that order; junction bases with no gene match: 5. The CDR3 is 13 amino acids. CDR3 DNA: TGTGCCAGCACGTCCAGGGGGCTCTACGAGCAGTACTTC. Encoded protein: CASTSRGLYEQYF.

The V and J genes are TRBV30 and TRBJ2-7, with no clear D. The CDR3 is 12 amino acids. Germline CDR1 is GTSNPN and CDR2 is SVGIG (reference sequence). The V end was cut by 1 base, the J end by 3 bases, with 7 bases between. CDR3 sequence reads: CAWSGGGYEQYF. The CDR3 DNA reads TGTGCCTGGAGTGGGGGTGGCTACGAGCAGTACTTC.

The chain joins TRBV4-2 to TRBJ2-7, with a tentative D call TRBD2 (5 bases). The CDR3 has 14 amino acids. V lost 1 base and J 3 bases, leaving 10 bases between the germline ends. Germline CDR1 is LGHNA and CDR2 is YNFKEQ. The DNA for the CDR3 is TGTGCCAGCAGCCAAGGAGCGGTAGACTACGAGCAGTACTTC. It specifies CASSQGAVDYEQYF.